Below, one TCR beta chain is given with its context. A read error may produce the germline difference seen at one junction end. This record comes from a study of tumor-infiltrating lymphocytes in primary liver carcinoma. With 500 ng total RNA as template and a constant-region primer, TCR beta cDNA was made. The TCR beta library was amplified through three nested multiplex PCR rounds in a modified ARM-PCR procedure. The first two PCR rounds used TRBV1-TRBV30 forward primers with a C-beta reverse primer, 9 to 10 cycles each. In TCRdb, the multiplex PCR reads were re-called with MiXCR into one record per CDR3 protein. The sample has tens of thousands of distinct CDR3 sequences, roughly 79% seen once; the top ten hold about 40%. The CDR3 loop spans 18 amino acids. Germline V gene lookup returns CDR1 LGHNA and CDR2 YSLEER. Unsorted bulk tissue of about 20-31 mg yielded co-extracted RNA and DNA.

This TCR derives from a woman aged 25 to 39 with primary liver carcinoma and hepatitis B virus infection. This rearrangement joins TRBV4-3 to TRBJ2-7, with D perhaps given as TRBD1 or TRBD2 (5 bases each). Sequencing was performed on liver tumor tissue from sampling region 4. Subset: tumor region T4, right-lateral pole. CDR3 residues: CASSQAVTRGHISYEQYF. CDR3 DNA: TGCGCCAGCAGCCAGGCTGTGACGAGGGGTCACATTAGCTACGAGCAATACTTC.